This T cell receptor (beta chain) is drawn from a study of T cell repertoires in cytomegalovirus infection. As for the study in general: TCR beta signatures that were public indicated CMV infection and matching HLA type. Findings and caveats of the study: Summed frequency of public TCR beta families distinguished CMV carriers with the relevant HLA. In two of eight donors, the top clonotype was HLA-C-restricted CMV-specific.

This CDR3 region has 13 residues. J lost 6 bases, V lost 8 bases, and 9 bases had no gene match. Germline V gene data show CDR1 as ENHRY and CDR2 as SYGVKD. TCRdb analysed the reads with MiXCR anew, one entry per CDR3 protein. The sample records approximately 700,000 distinct CDR3 sequences, less than 40% being singletons. Comment on this clonotype: Its matching antigen is unknown.

The V gene is TRBV10-3, the J gene TRBJ1-2, with 7 bases that match TRBD1. The TCR originated in a human donor in good health (CMV status not recorded). Some clones in this sample may be carry-over from other donors' samples. Material: PBMCs. The CDR3 region has the DNA TGTGCCATCCAATGGGACAGAACCAATGGCTACACCTTC. The encoded protein is CAIQWDRTNGYTF.